The sequence of this T cell receptor (beta chain) was determined in a study of blood T cell repertoires in COVID-19. The overall study: The United States, Italy and Spain supplied acute and convalescent COVID-19 samples. In each case, the material was cDNA or gDNA derived from T cells, B-cell-depleted T cells, or PBMCs.

Germline V gene lookup returns CDR1 LNHDA and CDR2 SQIVND (reference sequence). J lost 10 bases, V lost 4 bases, and 6 bases had no gene match. The CDR3 is 13 residues long. Authors' analysis steps: Estimation of nucleated cell counts relied on the amplification of reference gene primers. Produced via immunoSEQ multiplex PCR; TCRdb's table is partial and in-frame only. V and J calls and clone size are copied from that table; D and trimming were computed from the DNA. This sample has more than 55,000 clones, with about 90% found just once. This clone was counted a few times. The sample was peripheral blood. The J gene is TRBJ2-3, the V gene TRBV19, with 9 bases lining up with TRBD1. The TCR sequence derives from a man aged 55 to 70 with acute or convalescent COVID-19. CDR3 protein: CASSTGTGRAQYF. The CDR3 DNA is TGTGCCAGTAGTACCGGGACAGGGCGGGCGCAGTATTTT.